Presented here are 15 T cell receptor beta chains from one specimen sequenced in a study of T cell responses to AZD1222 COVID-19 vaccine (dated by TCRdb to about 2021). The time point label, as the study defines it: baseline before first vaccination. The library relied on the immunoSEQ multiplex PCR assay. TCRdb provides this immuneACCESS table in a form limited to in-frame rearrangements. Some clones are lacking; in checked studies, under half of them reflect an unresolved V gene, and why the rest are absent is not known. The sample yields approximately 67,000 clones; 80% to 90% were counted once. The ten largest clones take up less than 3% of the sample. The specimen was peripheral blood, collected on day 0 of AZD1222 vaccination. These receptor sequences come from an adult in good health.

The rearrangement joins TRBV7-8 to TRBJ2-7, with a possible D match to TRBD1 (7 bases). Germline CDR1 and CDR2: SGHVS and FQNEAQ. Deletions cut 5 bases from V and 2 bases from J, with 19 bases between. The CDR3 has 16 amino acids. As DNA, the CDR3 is TGTGCCAGCAGCCTCGGGGGCCGACAGGGCACCTACGAGCAGTACTTC. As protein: CASSLGGRQGTYEQYF.

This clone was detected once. The CDR3 nucleotides are TGTGCCAGCAGCCCACGGACAGAGAACACCGGGGAGCTGTTTTTT. Its protein is CASSPRTENTGELFF. V is TRBV9 and J is TRBJ2-2, with D possibly matching TRBD1 (6 bases). CDR1 and CDR2 (germline): SGDLS, YYNGEE. Between the trimmed V and J ends, which lost 4 bases and 1 base, there was a span of 11 bases. This CDR3 comprises 15 residues.

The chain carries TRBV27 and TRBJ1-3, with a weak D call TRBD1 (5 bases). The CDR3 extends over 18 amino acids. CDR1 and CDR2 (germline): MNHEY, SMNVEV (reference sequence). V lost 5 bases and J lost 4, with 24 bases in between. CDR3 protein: CASSPISPGLAAGNTIYF. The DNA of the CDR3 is TGTGCCAGCAGTCCTATCTCTCCGGGACTTGCAGCGGGAAACACCATATATTTT.

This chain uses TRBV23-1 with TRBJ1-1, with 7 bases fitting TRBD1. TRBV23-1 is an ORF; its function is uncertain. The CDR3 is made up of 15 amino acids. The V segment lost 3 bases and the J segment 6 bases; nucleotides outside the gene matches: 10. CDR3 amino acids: CASSHCRDRAPEAFF. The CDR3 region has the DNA TGCGCCAGCAGTCACTGTCGGGACAGAGCACCTGAAGCTTTCTTT.

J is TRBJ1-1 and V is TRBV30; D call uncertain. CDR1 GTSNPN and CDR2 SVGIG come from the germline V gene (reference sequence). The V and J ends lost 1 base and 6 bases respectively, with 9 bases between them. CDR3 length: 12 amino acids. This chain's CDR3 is CAWSATLPEAFF. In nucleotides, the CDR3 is TGTGCCTGGAGTGCCACTCTGCCTGAAGCTTTCTTT.

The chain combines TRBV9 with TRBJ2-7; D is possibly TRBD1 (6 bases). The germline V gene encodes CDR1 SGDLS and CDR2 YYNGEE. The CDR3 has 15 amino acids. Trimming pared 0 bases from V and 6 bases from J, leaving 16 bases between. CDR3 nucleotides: TGTGCCAGCAGCGTAGGGACAGCCGGATTGGGCGAGCAGTACTTC. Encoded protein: CASSVGTAGLGEQYF. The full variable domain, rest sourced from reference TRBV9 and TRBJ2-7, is DSGVTQTPKHLITATGQRVTLRCSPRSGDLSVYWYQQSLDQGLQFLIQYYNGEERAKGNILERFSAQQFPDLHSELNLSSLELGDSALYFCASSVGTAGLGEQYFGPGTRLTVT.

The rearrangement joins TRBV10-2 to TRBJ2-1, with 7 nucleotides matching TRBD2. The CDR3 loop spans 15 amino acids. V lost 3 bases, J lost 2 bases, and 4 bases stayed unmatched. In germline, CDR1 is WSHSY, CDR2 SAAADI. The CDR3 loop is CASSEEGGPYNEQFF. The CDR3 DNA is TGCGCCAGCAGTGAAGAGGGAGGGCCCTACAATGAGCAGTTCTTC.

DNA of the CDR3: TGTGCCAGCACCCCGGGGGGACGAAATCAGCCCCAGCATTTT. The encoded protein is CASTPGGRNQPQHF. The rearrangement links TRBV2 to TRBJ1-5, with a tentative D call TRBD1 (5 bases). The CDR3 is 14 amino acids. V was pared by 7 bases and J by 4 bases, with 14 bases between. Germline loops: CDR1 SNHLY, CDR2 FYNNEI.

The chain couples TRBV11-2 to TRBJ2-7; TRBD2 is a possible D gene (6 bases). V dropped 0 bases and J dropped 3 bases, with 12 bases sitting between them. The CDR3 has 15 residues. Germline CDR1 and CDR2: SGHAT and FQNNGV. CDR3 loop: CASSLEGEEDYEQYF. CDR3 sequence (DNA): TGTGCCAGCAGCTTAGAAGGGGAGGAGGACTACGAGCAGTACTTC.

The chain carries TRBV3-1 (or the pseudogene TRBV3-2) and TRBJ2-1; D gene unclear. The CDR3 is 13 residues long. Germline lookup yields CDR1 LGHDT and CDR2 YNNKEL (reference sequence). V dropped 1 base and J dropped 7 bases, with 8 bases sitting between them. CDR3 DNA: TGTGCCAGCAGCCAAGGACCGCTAAATGAGCAGTTCTTC. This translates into CASSQGPLNEQFF.

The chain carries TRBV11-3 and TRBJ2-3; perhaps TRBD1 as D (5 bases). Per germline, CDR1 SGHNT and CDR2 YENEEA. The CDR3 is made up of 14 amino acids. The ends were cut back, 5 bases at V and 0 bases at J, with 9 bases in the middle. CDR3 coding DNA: TGTGCCAGCAGCCCCAGGGATAGCACAGATACGCAGTATTTT. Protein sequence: CASSPRDSTDTQYF. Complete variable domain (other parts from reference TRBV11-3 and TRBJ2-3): EAGVVQSPRYKIIEKKQPVAFWCNPISGHNTLYWYLQNLGQGPELLIRYENEEAVDDSQLPKDRFSAERLKGVDSTLKIQPAELGDSAVYLCASSPRDSTDTQYFGPGTRLTVL.

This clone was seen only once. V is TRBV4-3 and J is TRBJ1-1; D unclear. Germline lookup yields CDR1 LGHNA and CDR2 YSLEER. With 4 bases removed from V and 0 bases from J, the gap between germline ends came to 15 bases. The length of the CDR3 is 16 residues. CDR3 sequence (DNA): TGCGCCAGCAGCCCGACCACGTCGACCATGAACACTGAAGCTTTCTTT. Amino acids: CASSPTTSTMNTEAFF.

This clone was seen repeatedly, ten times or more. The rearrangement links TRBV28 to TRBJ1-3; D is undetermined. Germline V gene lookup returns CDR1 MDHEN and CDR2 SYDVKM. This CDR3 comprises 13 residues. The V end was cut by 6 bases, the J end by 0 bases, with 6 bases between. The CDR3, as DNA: TGTGCCAGCAGCATAAACTCTGGAAACACCATATATTTT. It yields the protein CASSINSGNTIYF.

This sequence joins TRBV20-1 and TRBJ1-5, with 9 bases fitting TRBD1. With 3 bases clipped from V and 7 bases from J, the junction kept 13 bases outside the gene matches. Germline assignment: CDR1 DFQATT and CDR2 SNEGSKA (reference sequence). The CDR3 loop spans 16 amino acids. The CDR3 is CSASRANRGLRQPQHF. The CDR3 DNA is TGCAGTGCTAGTAGAGCGAACAGGGGGCTAAGGCAGCCCCAGCATTTT.

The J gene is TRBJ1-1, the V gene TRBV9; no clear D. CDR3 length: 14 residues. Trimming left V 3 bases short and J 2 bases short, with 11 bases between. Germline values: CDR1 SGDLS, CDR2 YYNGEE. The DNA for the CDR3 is TGTGCCAGCAGCGCCAACCTGGGAAACACTGAAGCTTTCTTT. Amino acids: CASSANLGNTEAFF.